This T cell receptor beta chain was obtained from a study of metastatic and nonmetastatic thyroid tumors. TCRdb re-processed the PCR reads through MiXCR. Of about 40,000 clones listed, 9.5% to 12% are singletons. Many counts were recorded for this clone. Not a single patient had been given any form of treatment at any point before undergoing thyroid surgery. CDR1 and CDR2 (germline): MNHEY, SVGAGI. CDR3 length equals 18 residues. V lost 6 bases to trimming and J lost 0 bases, with 21 bases between them. The J gene is TRBJ2-1, the V gene TRBV6-5; D perhaps matches TRBD1 (7 bases). The material sequenced was blood. This receptor was identified in a female donor with papillary thyroid cancer or a benign thyroid nodule (not recorded which). Some clones in this sample may be carry-over from other donors' samples. The CDR3 DNA reads as TGTGCCAGCAGCGCATCAAGGCAGGGGGGATTCTCCTACAATGAGCAGTTCTTC. Amino acid sequence: CASSASRQGGFSYNEQFF.